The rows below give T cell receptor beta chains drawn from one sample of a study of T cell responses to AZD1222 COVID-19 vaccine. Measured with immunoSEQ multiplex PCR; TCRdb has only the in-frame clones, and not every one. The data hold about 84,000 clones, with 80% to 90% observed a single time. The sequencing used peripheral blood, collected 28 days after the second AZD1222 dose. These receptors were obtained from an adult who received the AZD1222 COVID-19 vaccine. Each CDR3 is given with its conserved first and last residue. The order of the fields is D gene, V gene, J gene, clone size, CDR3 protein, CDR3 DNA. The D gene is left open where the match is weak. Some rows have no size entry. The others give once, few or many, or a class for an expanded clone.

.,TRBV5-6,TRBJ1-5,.,CASSSGVSAQHF,TGTGCCAGCAGCTCGGGAGTCTCAGCCCAGCATTTT
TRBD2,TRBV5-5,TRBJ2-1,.,CASSAPRWEGGSSNNEQFF,TGTGCCAGCAGCGCCCCGCGTTGGGAGGGAGGTTCCTCTAACAATGAGCAGTTCTTC
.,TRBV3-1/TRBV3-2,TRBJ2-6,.,CASSQGRVGLSGANVLTF,TGTGCCAGCAGCCAAGGGAGGGTAGGGCTCTCTGGGGCCAACGTCCTGACTTTC
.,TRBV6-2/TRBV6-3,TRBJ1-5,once,CASSYQPNRYQPQHF,TGTGCCAGCAGTTACCAGCCTAACAGGTATCAGCCCCAGCATTTT
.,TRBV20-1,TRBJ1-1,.,CSATVQERRFF,TGCAGTGCTACAGTCCAGGAAAGGAGGTTCTTT
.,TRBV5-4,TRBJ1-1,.,CASSLGEGTEAFF,TGTGCCAGCAGCTTGGGGGAGGGCACTGAAGCTTTCTTT
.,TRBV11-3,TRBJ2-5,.,CASSFDPQASLRSETQYF,TGTGCCAGCAGCTTTGATCCCCAGGCCTCCCTGCGCTCAGAGACCCAGTACTTC
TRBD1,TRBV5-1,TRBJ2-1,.,CASSLATGSREQFF,TGCGCCAGCAGCCTCGCGACAGGGTCTAGGGAGCAGTTCTTC
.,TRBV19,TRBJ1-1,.,CASSIEGGGTEAFF,TGTGCCAGTAGTATAGAGGGAGGTGGCACTGAAGCTTTCTTT
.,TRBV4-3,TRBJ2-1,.,CASSQEQGRGYNEQFF,TGCGCCAGCAGCCAAGAACAGGGTCGTGGCTACAATGAGCAGTTCTTC
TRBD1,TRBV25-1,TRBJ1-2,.,CASSEKDRVSYGYTF,TGTGCCAGCAGCGAGAAAGACAGGGTCAGCTATGGCTACACCTTC
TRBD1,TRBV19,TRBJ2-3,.,CASGRGTGFTDTQYF,TGTGCCAGTGGACGGGGGACAGGGTTTACAGATACGCAGTATTTT
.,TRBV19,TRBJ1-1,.,CASIRGVIGNTEAFF,TGTGCCAGTATCAGGGGAGTGATCGGAAACACTGAAGCTTTCTTT
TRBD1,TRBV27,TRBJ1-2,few,CASSLYPLSRDRGQGWWGYTF,TGTGCCAGCAGTTTATACCCCTTGTCCCGGGACAGGGGGCAGGGATGGTGGGGCTACACCTTC
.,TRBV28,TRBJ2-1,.,CASSPTGRPYNEQFF,TGTGCCAGCAGCCCCACAGGGCGCCCCTACAATGAGCAGTTCTTC
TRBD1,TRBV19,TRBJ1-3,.,CASSIQGASIYF,TGTGCCAGTAGTATACAGGGGGCGTCCATATATTTT
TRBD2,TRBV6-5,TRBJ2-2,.,CASRSPGLHTGELFF,TGTGCCAGCAGATCCCCGGGACTACACACCGGGGAGCTGTTTTTT
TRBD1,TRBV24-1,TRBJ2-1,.,CATSEADRGLYNEQFF,TGTGCCACCAGTGAAGCGGACAGGGGACTCTACAATGAGCAGTTCTTC
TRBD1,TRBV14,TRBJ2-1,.,CASSQDRGRLEQFF,TGTGCCAGCAGCCAAGATAGGGGGCGCCTTGAGCAGTTCTTC
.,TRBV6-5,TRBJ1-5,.,CASSYGPGLMAQHF,TGTGCCAGCAGTTACGGTCCGGGTTTGATGGCCCAGCATTTT
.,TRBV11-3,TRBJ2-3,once,CASAKRGSGGTDTQYF,TGTGCCAGCGCCAAACGGGGGTCAGGGGGCACAGATACGCAGTATTTT
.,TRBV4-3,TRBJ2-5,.,CASSQEGTQRETQYF,TGCGCCAGCAGCCAAGAGGGCACCCAAAGGGAGACCCAGTACTTC
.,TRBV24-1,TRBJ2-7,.,CATSDLGDEQYF,TGTGCCACCAGTGATTTAGGGGACGAGCAGTACTTC
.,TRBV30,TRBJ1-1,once,CAWRRTLNTEAFF,TGTGCCTGGAGGAGGACACTGAACACTGAAGCTTTCTTT
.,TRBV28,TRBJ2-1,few,CASLAHGINEQFF,TGTGCCAGCTTAGCGCACGGTATCAATGAGCAGTTCTTC
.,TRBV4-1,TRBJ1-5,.,CASSQEGYSNQPQHF,TGCGCCAGCAGCCAAGAGGGCTATAGCAATCAGCCCCAGCATTTT
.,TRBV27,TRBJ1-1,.,CASRLRGTSGTEAFF,TGTGCCAGCAGACTTAGGGGGACCTCAGGGACTGAAGCTTTCTTT
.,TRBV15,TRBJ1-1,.,CATSRDTAESLVNTEAFF,TGTGCCACCAGCAGAGATACGGCAGAATCCCTAGTGAACACTGAAGCTTTCTTT
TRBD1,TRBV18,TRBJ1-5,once,CASSTTGDSNQPQHF,TGTGCCAGCTCAACCACAGGGGATAGCAATCAGCCCCAGCATTTT
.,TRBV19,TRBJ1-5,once,CASSTQQIGSNQPQHF,TGTGCCAGTAGTACCCAGCAGATCGGTAGCAATCAGCCCCAGCATTTT
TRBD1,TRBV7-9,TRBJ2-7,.,CASSLTGGSYEQYF,TGTGCCAGCAGCTTAACAGGGGGCTCCTACGAGCAGTACTTC
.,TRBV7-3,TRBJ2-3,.,CASSLTMTGQDTQYF,TGTGCCAGCAGCTTAACAATGACAGGTCAAGATACGCAGTATTTT
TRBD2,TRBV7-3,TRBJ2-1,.,CASSALAGGNEQFF,TGTGCCAGCAGCGCCCTAGCGGGAGGCAATGAGCAGTTCTTC
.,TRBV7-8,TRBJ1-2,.,CASSNDRTNGYTF,TGTGCCAGCAGCAACGACAGGACAAATGGCTACACCTTC
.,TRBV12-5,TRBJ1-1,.,CASAGAGELHTEAFF,TGTGCTAGTGCTGGGGCAGGGGAATTGCACACTGAAGCTTTCTTT
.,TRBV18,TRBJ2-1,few,CASSPNQGNYNEQFF,TGTGCCAGCTCACCGAACCAGGGGAACTACAATGAGCAGTTCTTC
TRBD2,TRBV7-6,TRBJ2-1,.,CASSPSRGGSYNEQFF,TGTGCCAGCAGTCCATCCCGCGGGGGAAGCTACAATGAGCAGTTCTTC
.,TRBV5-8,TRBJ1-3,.,CASSLGLTLHSGNTIYF,TGTGCCAGCAGCTTAGGTCTCACTCTTCACTCTGGAAACACCATATATTTT
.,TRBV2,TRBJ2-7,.,CATWGLNEQYF,TGTGCCACCTGGGGGCTCAACGAGCAGTACTTC
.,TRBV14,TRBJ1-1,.,CASSPDREDTEAFF,TGTGCCAGCAGCCCAGACCGAGAGGACACTGAAGCTTTCTTT
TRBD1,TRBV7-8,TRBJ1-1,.,CASLQGGYTEAFF,TGTGCCAGCCTACAGGGGGGTTACACTGAAGCTTTCTTT
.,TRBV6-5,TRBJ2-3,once,CASSYVGGPTDTQYF,TGTGCCAGCAGTTACGTGGGGGGCCCCACAGATACGCAGTATTTT
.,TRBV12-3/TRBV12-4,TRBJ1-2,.,CASRKVDSYGYTF,TGTGCCAGCAGGAAAGTGGACAGCTATGGCTACACCTTC
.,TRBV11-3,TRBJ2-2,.,CASSLTGNTGELFF,TGTGCCAGCAGCTTAACAGGGAACACCGGGGAGCTGTTTTTT
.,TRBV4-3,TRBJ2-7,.,CASSQAHSQNYEQYF,TGCGCCAGCAGCCAAGCTCACTCCCAAAACTACGAGCAGTACTTC
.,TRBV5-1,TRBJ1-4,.,CASSVRYNEKLFF,TGCGCCAGTTCAGTGCGTTATAATGAAAAACTGTTTTTT
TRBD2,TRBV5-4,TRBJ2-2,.,CASSRGAGGPNTGELFF,TGTGCCAGCAGCCGGGGGGCGGGGGGTCCGAACACCGGGGAGCTGTTTTTT
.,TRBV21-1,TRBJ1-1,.,CASSCGFSTEAFF,TGTGCCAGCAGCTGTGGCTTTTCCACTGAAGCTTTCTTT
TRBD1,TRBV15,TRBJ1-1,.,CATSRAYQGARGTEAFF,TGTGCCACCAGCAGAGCGTATCAGGGGGCGCGGGGCACTGAAGCTTTCTTT
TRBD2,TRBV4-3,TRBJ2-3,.,CASSQGGGSTNTQYF,TGCGCCAGCAGCCAAGGAGGCGGGAGTACGAATACGCAGTATTTT
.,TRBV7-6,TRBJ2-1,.,CASSSPAGGGTGLGNEQFF,TGTGCCAGCAGCTCCCCGGCTGGGGGAGGGACAGGCCTTGGCAATGAGCAGTTCTTC
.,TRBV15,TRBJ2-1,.,CATSVRRGSYNEQFF,TGTGCCACCAGCGTCAGGAGGGGGTCCTACAATGAGCAGTTCTTC
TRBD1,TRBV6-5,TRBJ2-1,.,CASRPGTGGNEQFF,TGTGCCAGCAGGCCCGGGACAGGGGGTAATGAGCAGTTCTTC